The 2 T cell receptor beta chains in this list originate from one sample, sequenced in a study of T-cell reconstitution after alpha-beta-depleted transplantation in children. General observations from the study: Hyperexpanded clones declined; after one year, newly produced T cells mostly supplied diversity.

No antigen has been assigned to these receptors. A library of TCRbeta sequences, prepared with unique molecular identifiers, was generated. TCRdb reanalysed the PCR reads using MiXCR and keeps one entry per CDR3 protein. The table has about 290,000 distinct CDR3 sequences, 6.5% to 9% seen once. Sequencing was performed on peripheral blood, taken 360 days after TCRalphabeta/CD19-depleted stem cell transplant. The receptors were gathered from a female patient between 2 and 15 years old who had a stem cell transplant for Fanconi anemia, so the T cells may come from the graft donor.

This clonotype was detected many times. The chain uses TRBV12-3 or TRBV12-4 and TRBJ2-1; D call uncertain. V lost 6 bases and J 6 bases, leaving 6 bases between the germline ends. This CDR3 spans 11 amino acids. The CDR3 nucleotides read TGTGCCAGCAGCCCGGCCAATGAGCAGTTCTTC. Amino acids: CASSPANEQFF.

In this sample, this clonotype turned up many times. The V call is TRBV10-3, the J call TRBJ2-5, with D possibly matching TRBD2 (7 bases). The V end lost 7 bases, the J end lost 5 bases, and 17 bases lay between the germline ends. The CDR3 runs 14 residues. Germline CDR1 is ENHRY and CDR2 is SYGVKD. The CDR3 region has the DNA TGTGCCATCATCAGCCTCAGGGGAGGGGAGACCCAGTACTTC. It is translated as CAIISLRGGETQYF.